This T cell receptor (beta chain) originates from a study of molecular identifiers for immune sequencing clone quantification. On the study more broadly: Replicate experiments divided RNA from roughly 20,000 or 100,000 naive CD8 cells into five parts and sequenced four.

This clonotype was recorded at least ten times. Every naive CD8 library was made from between roughly 19,000 and 1,000,000 sorted cells with 10%, 30% or 50% RNA. Naive CD8 T cells were sorted, and the gate applied was CD8+CD4-CCR7+CD45RA+. TCRdb recomputed calls from the PCR reads with MiXCR, one row per CDR3 protein. The sample comprises more than 550,000 distinct CDR3 sequences, about 25% of which are singletons, and about 0.84% rests with the top ten. This CDR3 spans 18 amino acids. CDR1 is DFQATT and CDR2 is SNEGSKA in the germline V gene (reference sequence). Trimming stripped 0 bases from V and 0 bases from J, with 15 bases between.

Sequenced input: naive CD8+ T cells from blood, with Jurkat cell RNA spiked in. This sample's subset: FACS-sorted CD8+CD4-CCR7+CD45RA+ naive T cells. The receptor comes from a human donor in good health. Some libraries in this study had Jurkat cell RNA spiked in. V is TRBV20-1 and J is TRBJ2-6; D call uncertain. The DNA of the CDR3 is TGCAGTGCTAGAGAGGGTGTCCTGATTCGCTCTGGGGCCAACGTCCTGACTTTC. This gives the protein CSAREGVLIRSGANVLTF.